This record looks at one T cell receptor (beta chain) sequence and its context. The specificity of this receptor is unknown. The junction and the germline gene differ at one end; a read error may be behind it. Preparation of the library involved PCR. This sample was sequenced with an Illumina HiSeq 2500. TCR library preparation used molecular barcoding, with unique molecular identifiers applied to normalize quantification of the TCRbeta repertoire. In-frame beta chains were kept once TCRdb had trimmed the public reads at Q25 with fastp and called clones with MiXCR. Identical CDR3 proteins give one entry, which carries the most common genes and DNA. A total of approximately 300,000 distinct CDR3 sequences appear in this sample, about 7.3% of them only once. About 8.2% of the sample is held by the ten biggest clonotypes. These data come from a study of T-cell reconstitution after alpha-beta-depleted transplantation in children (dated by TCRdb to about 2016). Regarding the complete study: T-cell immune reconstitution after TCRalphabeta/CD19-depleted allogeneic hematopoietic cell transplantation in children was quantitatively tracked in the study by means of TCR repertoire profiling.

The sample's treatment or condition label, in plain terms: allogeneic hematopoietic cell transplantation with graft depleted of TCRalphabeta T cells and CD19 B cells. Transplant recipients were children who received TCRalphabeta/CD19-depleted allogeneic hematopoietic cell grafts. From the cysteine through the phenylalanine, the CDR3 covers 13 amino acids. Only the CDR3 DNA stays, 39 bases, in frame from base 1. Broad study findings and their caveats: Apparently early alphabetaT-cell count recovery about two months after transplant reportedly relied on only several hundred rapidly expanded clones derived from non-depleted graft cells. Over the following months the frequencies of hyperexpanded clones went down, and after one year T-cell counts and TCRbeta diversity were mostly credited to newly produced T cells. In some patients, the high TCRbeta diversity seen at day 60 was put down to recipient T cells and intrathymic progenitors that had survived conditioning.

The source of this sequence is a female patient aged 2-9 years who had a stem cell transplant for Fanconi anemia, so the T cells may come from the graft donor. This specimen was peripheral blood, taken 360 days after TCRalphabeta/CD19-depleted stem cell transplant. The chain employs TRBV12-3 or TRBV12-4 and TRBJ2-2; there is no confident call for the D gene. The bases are TGTGCCAGCAGTTACGTGACCACCGGTGAGCTGTTTTTT. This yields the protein CASSYVTTGELFF.